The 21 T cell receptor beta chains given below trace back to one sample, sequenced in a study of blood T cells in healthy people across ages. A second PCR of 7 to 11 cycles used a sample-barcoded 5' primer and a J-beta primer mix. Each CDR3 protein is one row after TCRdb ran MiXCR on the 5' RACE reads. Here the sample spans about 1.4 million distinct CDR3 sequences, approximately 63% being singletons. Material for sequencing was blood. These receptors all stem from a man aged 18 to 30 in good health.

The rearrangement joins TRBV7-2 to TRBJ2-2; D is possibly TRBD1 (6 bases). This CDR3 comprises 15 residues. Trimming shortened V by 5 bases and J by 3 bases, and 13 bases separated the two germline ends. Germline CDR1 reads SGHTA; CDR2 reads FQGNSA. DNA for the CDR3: TGTGCCAGCAGCCAAACAGGGAGCGACACCGGGGAGCTGTTTTTT. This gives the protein CASSQTGSDTGELFF.

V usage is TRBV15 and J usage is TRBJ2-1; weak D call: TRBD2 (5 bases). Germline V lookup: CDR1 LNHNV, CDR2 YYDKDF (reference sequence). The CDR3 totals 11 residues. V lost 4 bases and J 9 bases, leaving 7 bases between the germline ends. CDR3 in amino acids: CATSTGVEQFF. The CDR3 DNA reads TGTGCCACCAGCACCGGGGTTGAGCAGTTCTTC.

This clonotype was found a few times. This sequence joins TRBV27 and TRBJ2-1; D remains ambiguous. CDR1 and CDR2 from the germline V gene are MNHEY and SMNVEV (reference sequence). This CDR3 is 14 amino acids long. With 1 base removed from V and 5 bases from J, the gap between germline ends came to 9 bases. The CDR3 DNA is TGTGCCAGCAGTTTATGGGCGGAGAACAATGAGCAGTTCTTC. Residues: CASSLWAENNEQFF.

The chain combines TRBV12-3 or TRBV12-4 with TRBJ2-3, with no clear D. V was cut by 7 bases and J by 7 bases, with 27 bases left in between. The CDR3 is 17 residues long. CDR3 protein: CASTPKKVLGPWYTQYF. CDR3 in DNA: TGTGCCAGCACCCCCAAGAAGGTCTTGGGCCCCTGGTATACGCAGTATTTT.

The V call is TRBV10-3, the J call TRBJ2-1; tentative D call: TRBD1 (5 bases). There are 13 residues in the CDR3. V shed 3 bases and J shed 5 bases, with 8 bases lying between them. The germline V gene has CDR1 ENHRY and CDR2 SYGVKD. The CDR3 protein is CAISDQGNNEQFF. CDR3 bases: TGTGCCATCAGTGACCAGGGTAACAATGAGCAGTTCTTC.

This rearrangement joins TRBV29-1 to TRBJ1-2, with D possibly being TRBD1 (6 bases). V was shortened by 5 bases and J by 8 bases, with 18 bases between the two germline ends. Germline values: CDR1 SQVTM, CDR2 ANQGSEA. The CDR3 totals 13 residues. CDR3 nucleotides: TGCAGCGTTTACCCTGACAGGCCGGGGGGCTACACCTTC. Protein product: CSVYPDRPGGYTF.

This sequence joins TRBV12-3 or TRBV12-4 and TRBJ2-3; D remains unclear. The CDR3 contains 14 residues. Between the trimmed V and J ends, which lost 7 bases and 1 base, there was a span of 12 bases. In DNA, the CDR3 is TGTGCCAGCACTCGAGTGACTGGCACAGATACGCAGTATTTT. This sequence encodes CASTRVTGTDTQYF.

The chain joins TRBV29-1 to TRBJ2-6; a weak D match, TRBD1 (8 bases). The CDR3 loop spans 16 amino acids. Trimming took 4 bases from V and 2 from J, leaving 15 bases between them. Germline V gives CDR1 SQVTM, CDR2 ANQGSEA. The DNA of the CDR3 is TGCAGCGTTGGAGGTACAGGGGGGGCTGGGGCCAACGTCCTGACTTTC. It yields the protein CSVGGTGGAGANVLTF.

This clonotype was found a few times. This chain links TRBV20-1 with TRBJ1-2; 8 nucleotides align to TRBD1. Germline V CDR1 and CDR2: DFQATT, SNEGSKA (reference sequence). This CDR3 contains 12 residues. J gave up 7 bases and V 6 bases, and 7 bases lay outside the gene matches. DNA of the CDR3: TGCAGTGCCCTACAGGGGGGGAGTGGCTACACCTTC. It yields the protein CSALQGGSGYTF.

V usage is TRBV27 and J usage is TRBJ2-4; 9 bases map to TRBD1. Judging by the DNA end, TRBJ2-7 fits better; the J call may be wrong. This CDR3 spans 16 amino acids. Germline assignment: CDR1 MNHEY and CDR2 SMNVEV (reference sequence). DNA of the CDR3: TGTGCCAGCAGTTTGGCAACAGGGGGCAGTGGCTACGAGCAGTACTTC. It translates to CASSLATGGSGYEQYF.

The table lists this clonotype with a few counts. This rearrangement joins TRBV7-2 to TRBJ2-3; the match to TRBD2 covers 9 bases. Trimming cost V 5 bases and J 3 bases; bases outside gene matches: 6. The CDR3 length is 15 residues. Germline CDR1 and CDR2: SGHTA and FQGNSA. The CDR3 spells CASSPRLAVTDTQYF. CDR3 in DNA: TGTGCCAGCAGCCCTCGACTAGCGGTGACAGATACGCAGTATTTT.

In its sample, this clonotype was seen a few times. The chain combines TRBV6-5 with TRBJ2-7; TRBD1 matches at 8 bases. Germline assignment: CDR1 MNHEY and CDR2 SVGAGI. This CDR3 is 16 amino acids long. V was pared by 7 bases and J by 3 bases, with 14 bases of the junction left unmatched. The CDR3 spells CASTSLQGAFLYEQYF. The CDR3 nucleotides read TGTGCCAGCACTTCCCTGCAGGGGGCCTTCCTCTACGAGCAGTACTTC.

Here the CDR3 DNA reads TGTGCCAGCAGTTTCCCGGGGCGCGGGCAGCCCCAGCATTTT. It is translated as CASSFPGRGQPQHF. The gene calls are TRBV28 and TRBJ1-5; D perhaps matches TRBD1 (5 bases). This CDR3 is 14 amino acids long. Germline loops: CDR1 MDHEN, CDR2 SYDVKM. Between the trimmed V and J ends, which lost 3 bases and 7 bases, there was a span of 13 bases.

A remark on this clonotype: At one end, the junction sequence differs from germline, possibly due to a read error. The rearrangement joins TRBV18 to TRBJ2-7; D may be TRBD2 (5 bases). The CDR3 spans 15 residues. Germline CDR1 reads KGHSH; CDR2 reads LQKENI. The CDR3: CASSPPEAGVYEQYF. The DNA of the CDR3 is TGTGCTAGCTCACCACCGGAGGCCGGAGTATACGAGCAGTACTTC. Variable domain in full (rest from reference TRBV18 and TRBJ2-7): NAGVMQNPRHLVRRRGQEARLRCSPMKGHSHVYWYRQLPEEGLKFMVYLQKENIIDESGMPKERFSAEFPKEGPSILRIQQVVRGDSAAYFCASSPPEAGVYEQYFGPGTRLTVT.

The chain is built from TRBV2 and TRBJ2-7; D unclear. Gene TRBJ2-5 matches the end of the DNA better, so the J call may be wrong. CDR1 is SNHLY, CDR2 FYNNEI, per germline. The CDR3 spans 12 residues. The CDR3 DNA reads TGTGCCGGACCCGGACCTGGCGGGACCCAGTACTTC. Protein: CAGPGPGGTQYF.

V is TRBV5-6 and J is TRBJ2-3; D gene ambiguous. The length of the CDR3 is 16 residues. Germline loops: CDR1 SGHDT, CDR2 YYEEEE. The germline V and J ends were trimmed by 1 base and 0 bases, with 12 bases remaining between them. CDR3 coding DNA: TGTGCCAGCAGCTTGTTCAGTCATACTAGCACAGATACGCAGTATTTT. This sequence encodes CASSLFSHTSTDTQYF.

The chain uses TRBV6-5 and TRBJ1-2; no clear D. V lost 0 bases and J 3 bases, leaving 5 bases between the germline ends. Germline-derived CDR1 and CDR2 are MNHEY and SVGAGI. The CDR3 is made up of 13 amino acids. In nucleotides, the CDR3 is TGTGCCAGCAGTTACTCGGAGGACTATGGCTACACCTTC. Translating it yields CASSYSEDYGYTF.

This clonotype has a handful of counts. The CDR3 sequence: CSVGGLGTEAFF. In nucleotides, the CDR3 is TGCAGCGTTGGCGGGTTGGGCACTGAAGCTTTCTTT. The genes are TRBV29-1 and TRBJ1-1; D is undetermined. V lost 4 bases and J 4 bases, leaving 10 bases between the germline ends. This CDR3 has 12 amino acids. CDR1 is SQVTM, CDR2 ANQGSEA, per germline.

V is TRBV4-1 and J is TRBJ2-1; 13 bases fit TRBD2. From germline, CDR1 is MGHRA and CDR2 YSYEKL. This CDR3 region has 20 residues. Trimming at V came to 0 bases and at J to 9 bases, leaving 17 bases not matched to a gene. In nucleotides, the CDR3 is TGCGCCAGCAGCCAAGAGCCAACTAGCGGGAGGGCCGGACCTTTCGGTGAGCAGTTCTTC. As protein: CASSQEPTSGRAGPFGEQFF.

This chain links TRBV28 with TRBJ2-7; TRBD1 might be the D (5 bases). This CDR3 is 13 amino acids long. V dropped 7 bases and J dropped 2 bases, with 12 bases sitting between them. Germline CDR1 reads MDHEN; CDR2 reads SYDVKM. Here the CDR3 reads CASTRQSPYEQYF. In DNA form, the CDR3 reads TGTGCCAGCACCAGACAGTCTCCCTACGAGCAGTACTTC.

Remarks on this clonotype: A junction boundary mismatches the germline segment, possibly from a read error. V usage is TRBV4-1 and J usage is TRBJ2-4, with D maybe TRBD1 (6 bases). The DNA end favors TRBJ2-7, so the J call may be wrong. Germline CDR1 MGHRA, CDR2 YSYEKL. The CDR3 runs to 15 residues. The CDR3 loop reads CASGHLNRVKYEQYF. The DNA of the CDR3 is TGCGCCAGCGGCCATCTAAACAGGGTCAAGTACGAGCAGTACTTC.